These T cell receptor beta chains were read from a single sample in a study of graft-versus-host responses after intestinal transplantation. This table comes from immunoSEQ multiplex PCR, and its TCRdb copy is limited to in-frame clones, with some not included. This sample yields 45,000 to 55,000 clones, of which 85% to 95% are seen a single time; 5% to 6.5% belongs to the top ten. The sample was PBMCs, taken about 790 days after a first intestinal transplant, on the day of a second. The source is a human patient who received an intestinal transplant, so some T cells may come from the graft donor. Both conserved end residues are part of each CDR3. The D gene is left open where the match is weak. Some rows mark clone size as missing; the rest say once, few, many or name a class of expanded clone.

cdr3_nt: TGTGCCAGTAGTACGGGACTAGCGAGGTCCTACAATGAGCAGTTCTTC; cdr3_aa: CASSTGLARSYNEQFF; clone_size: NA; d_call: TRBD2; v_call: TRBV19; j_call: TRBJ2-1
cdr3_nt: TGTGCCAGCAGTTACTTTGCAGTTAATCAGCCCCAGCATTTT; cdr3_aa: CASSYFAVNQPQHF; clone_size: NA; d_call: NA; v_call: TRBV6-6; j_call: TRBJ1-5
cdr3_nt: TGTGCCACCCAGGGGACTAGCGGTAGCACAGATACGCAGTATTTT; cdr3_aa: CATQGTSGSTDTQYF; clone_size: NA; d_call: TRBD2; v_call: TRBV15; j_call: TRBJ2-3
cdr3_nt: TGTGCCAGCAGCTTAGATCCAGGGGTGAGGGACGAGCAGTACTTC; cdr3_aa: CASSLDPGVRDEQYF; clone_size: NA; d_call: NA; v_call: TRBV11-2; j_call: TRBJ2-7
cdr3_nt: TGCGCCAGCAGCCCACGACTAGCGGGAGACGAGCAGTACTTC; cdr3_aa: CASSPRLAGDEQYF; clone_size: NA; d_call: TRBD2; v_call: TRBV5-1; j_call: TRBJ2-7
cdr3_nt: TGCGCCAGCAGCGGACAGGGGGCCTCCTACGAGCAGTACTTC; cdr3_aa: CASSGQGASYEQYF; clone_size: NA; d_call: TRBD1; v_call: TRBV5-1; j_call: TRBJ2-7
cdr3_nt: TGCAGCGTTTCCAAGACAGGTAGCACAGATACGCAGTATTTT; cdr3_aa: CSVSKTGSTDTQYF; clone_size: NA; d_call: NA; v_call: TRBV29-1; j_call: TRBJ2-3
cdr3_nt: TGCGCCAGTAGCGGGACACAGTACCAAGAGACCCAGTACTTC; cdr3_aa: CASSGTQYQETQYF; clone_size: NA; d_call: TRBD2; v_call: TRBV5-1; j_call: TRBJ2-5
cdr3_nt: TGTGCCAGCAGTTATGAGGGAAATCAGCCCCAGCATTTT; cdr3_aa: CASSYEGNQPQHF; clone_size: once; d_call: NA; v_call: TRBV6-5; j_call: TRBJ1-5
cdr3_nt: TGCGCCAGCAGCTTGGACGTGGAACAGGGACTCTCTGGAAACACCATATATTTT; cdr3_aa: CASSLDVEQGLSGNTIYF; clone_size: NA; d_call: NA; v_call: TRBV5-1; j_call: TRBJ1-3
cdr3_nt: TGTGCCAGCAGCCTAGGACAGGGGGGGAATCAGCCCCAGCATTTT; cdr3_aa: CASSLGQGGNQPQHF; clone_size: NA; d_call: TRBD1; v_call: TRBV27; j_call: TRBJ1-5
cdr3_nt: TGTGCCAGCAGCTTAGCCGGGACAGGGGCGTATTCACCCCTCCACTTT; cdr3_aa: CASSLAGTGAYSPLHF; clone_size: NA; d_call: TRBD1; v_call: TRBV5-5; j_call: TRBJ1-6
cdr3_nt: TGCAGCGTTGGGGCGGACTACAATGAGCAGTTCTTC; cdr3_aa: CSVGADYNEQFF; clone_size: NA; d_call: NA; v_call: TRBV29-1; j_call: TRBJ2-1
cdr3_nt: TGCGCCAGCAGCTTGAGGACTAGCGGGAGTGACGAGCAGTACTTC; cdr3_aa: CASSLRTSGSDEQYF; clone_size: NA; d_call: TRBD2; v_call: TRBV5-1; j_call: TRBJ2-7
cdr3_nt: TGTGCCAGCACCACGCAAGGAAAAGATACGCAGTATTTT; cdr3_aa: CASTTQGKDTQYF; clone_size: NA; d_call: NA; v_call: TRBV7-9; j_call: TRBJ2-3
cdr3_nt: TGCGCCAGCAGCTTCGGGGCCCAAGAGACCCAGTACTTC; cdr3_aa: CASSFGAQETQYF; clone_size: NA; d_call: NA; v_call: TRBV5-1; j_call: TRBJ2-5